One and the same sample provided the 4 T cell receptor beta chains below, sequenced in a study of T cells in Graves' hyperthyroidism and ophthalmopathy. Amplified regions were TCR beta CDR3 sequences from RNA transcripts. HTBI primers drove first-round RT-PCR of the TCR CDR3. TCRdb independently ran MiXCR on the multiplex PCR reads; one entry per CDR3 protein. The sample contains hundreds of thousands of distinct CDR3 sequences, 18% of which appear only once. The source material was blood. The receptor set was obtained from a woman aged 45-59 years with Graves' hyperthyroidism that later progressed to Graves' ophthalmopathy.

This clonotype was counted at least ten times. This rearrangement joins TRBV2 to TRBJ2-5; D might be TRBD2 (7 bases). Trimming removed 3 bases at V and 4 bases at J, with 15 bases between. Germline values: CDR1 SNHLY, CDR2 FYNNEI. The CDR3 is 15 residues long. For the CDR3, the DNA is TGTGCCAGCAGTGAGGAGGGGGGGGGACCAGAGACCCAGTACTTC. Translation gives CASSEEGGGPETQYF.

The chain has TRBV7-3 and TRBJ1-2; possible D gene TRBD1, 6 bases. V was pared by 5 bases and J by 5 bases, with 18 bases between. The CDR3 length is 15 residues. Germline V gives CDR1 SGHTA, CDR2 FQGTGA. DNA for the CDR3: TGTGCCAGCAGCCCCGACGGGGGGCTGGGGTATGGCTACACCTTC. This encodes CASSPDGGLGYGYTF.

The genes are TRBV13 and TRBJ1-1; a weak D match, TRBD1 (5 bases). This CDR3 has 13 amino acids. V lost 6 bases, J lost 10 bases, and 18 bases lay in between. Germline V gene sequence: CDR1 PRHDT, CDR2 FYEKMQ (reference sequence). The CDR3 here is CASSLGGSAGAFF. Written as DNA, the CDR3 is TGTGCCAGCAGTCTCGGGGGGTCGGCCGGAGCTTTCTTT.

CDR3 sequence reads: CSVGPGTGSTEQYF. The CDR3 DNA is TGCAGCGTTGGGCCCGGGACAGGGTCAACCGAGCAGTACTTC. The chain uses TRBV29-1 and TRBJ2-7; TRBD1 agrees at 9 bases. The ends lost 4 bases at V and 6 bases at J; junction bases unmatched: 10. The V gene's germline CDR1 is SQVTM and CDR2 ANQGSEA. The CDR3 runs 14 residues.